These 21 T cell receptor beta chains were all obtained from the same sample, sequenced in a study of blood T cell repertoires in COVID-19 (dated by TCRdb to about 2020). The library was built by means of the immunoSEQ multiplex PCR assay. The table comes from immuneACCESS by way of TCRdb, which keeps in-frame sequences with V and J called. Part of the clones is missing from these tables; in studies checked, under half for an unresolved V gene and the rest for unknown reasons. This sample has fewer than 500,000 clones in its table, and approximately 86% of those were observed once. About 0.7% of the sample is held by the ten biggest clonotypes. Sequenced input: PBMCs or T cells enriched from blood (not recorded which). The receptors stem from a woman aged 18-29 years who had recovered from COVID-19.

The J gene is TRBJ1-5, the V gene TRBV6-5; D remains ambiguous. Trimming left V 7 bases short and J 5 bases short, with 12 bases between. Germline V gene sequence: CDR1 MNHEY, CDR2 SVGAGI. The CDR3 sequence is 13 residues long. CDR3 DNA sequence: TGTGCCAGCACCTGGGGAGTTGATCAGCCCCAGCATTTT. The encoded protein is CASTWGVDQPQHF.

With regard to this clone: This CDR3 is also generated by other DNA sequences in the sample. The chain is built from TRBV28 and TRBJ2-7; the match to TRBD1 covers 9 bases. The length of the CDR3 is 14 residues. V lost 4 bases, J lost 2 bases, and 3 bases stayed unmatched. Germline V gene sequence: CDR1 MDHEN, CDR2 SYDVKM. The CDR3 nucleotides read TGTGCCAGCAGTTCGGGACAGGGACCCTACGAGCAGTACTTC. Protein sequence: CASSSGQGPYEQYF.

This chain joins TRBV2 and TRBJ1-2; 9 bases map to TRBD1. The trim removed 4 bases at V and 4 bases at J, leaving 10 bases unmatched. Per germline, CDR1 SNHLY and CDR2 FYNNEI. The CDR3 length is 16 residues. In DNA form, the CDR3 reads TGTGCCAGCAGTGTCTTTAAGACAGGGGGGATCTATGGCTACACCTTC. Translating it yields CASSVFKTGGIYGYTF.

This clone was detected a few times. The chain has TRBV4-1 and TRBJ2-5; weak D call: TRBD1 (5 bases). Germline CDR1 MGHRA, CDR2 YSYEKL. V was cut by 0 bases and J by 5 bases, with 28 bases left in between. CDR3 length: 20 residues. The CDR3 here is CASSQERFRQGGIVAETQYF. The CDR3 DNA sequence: TGCGCCAGCAGCCAAGAAAGATTTCGGCAGGGTGGGATTGTTGCGGAGACCCAGTACTTC.

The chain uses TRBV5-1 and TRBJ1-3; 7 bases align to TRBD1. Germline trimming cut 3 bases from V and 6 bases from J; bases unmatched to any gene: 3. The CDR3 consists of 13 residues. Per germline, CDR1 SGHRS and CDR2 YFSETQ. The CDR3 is CASSWDRENTIYF. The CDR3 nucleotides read TGCGCCAGCAGCTGGGACAGAGAAAACACCATATATTTT.

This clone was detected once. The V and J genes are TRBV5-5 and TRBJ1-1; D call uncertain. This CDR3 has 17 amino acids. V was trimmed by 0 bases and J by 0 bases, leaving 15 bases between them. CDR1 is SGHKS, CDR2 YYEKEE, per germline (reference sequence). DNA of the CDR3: TGTGCCAGCAGCTTGGATCCGGGGAATATCATGAACACTGAAGCTTTCTTT. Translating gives CASSLDPGNIMNTEAFF. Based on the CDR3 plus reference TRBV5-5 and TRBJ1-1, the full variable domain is DAGVTQSPTHLIKTRGQQVTLRCSPISGHKSVSWYQQVLGQGPQFIFQYYEKEERGRGNFPDRFSARQFPNYSSELNVNALLLGDSALYLCASSLDPGNIMNTEAFFGQGTRLTVV.

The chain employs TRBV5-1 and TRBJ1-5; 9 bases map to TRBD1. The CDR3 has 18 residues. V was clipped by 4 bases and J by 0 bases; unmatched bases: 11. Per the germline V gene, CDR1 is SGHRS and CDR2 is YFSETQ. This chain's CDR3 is CASSPGTGKYFSNQPQHF. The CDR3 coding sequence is TGCGCCAGCAGCCCGGGGACAGGGAAGTATTTTAGCAATCAGCCCCAGCATTTT.

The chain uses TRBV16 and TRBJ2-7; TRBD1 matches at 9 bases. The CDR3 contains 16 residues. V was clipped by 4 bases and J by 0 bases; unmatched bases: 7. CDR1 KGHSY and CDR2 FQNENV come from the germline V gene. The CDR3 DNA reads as TGTGCCAGCAGCCCCAATCCGGGACAGGGCTCCTACGAGCAGTACTTC. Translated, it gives CASSPNPGQGSYEQYF.

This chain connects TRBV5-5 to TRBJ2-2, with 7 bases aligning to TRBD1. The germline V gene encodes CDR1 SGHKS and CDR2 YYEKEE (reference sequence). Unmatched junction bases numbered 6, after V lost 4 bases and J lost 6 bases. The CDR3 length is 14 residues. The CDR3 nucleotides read TGTGCCAGCAGCCCGCTCACAGGGGCCGGGGAGCTGTTTTTT. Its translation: CASSPLTGAGELFF.

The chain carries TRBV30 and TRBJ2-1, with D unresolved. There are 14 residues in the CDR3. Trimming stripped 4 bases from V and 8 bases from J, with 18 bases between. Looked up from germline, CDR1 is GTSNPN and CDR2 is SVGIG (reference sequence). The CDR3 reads CAWTKNPEQDEQFF. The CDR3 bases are TGTGCCTGGACCAAGAACCCCGAGCAAGATGAGCAGTTCTTC.

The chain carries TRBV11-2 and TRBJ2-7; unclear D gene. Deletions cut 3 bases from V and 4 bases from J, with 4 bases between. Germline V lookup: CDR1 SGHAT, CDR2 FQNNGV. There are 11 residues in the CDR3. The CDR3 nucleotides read TGTGCCAGCAGCTTTCTGTACGAGCAGTACTTC. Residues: CASSFLYEQYF.

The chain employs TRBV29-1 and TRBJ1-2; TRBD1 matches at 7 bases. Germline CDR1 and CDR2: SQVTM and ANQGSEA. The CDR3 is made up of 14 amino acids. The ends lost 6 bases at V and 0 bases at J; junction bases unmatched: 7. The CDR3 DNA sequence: TGCAGCGTCGACCAGGGGGGATCTAACTATGGCTACACCTTC. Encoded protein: CSVDQGGSNYGYTF.

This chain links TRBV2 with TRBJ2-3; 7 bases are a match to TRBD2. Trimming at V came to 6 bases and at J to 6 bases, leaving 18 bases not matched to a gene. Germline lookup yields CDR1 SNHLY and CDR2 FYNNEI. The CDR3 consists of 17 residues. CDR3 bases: TGTGCCAGCAGCCACCCCGGGGAGGGACCGTCCTCTGATACGCAGTATTTT. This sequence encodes CASSHPGEGPSSDTQYF.

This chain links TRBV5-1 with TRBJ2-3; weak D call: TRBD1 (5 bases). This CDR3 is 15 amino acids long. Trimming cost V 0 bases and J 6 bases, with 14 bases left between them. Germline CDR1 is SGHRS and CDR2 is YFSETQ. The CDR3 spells CASSLGQGSLDTQYF. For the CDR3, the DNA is TGCGCCAGCAGCTTGGGGCAGGGTAGTTTGGATACGCAGTATTTT.

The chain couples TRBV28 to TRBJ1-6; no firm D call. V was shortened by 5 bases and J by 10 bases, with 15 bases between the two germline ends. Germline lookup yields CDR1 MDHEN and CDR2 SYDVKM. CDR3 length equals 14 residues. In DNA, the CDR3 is TGTGCCAGCAGTGTAACGGGTGGAGGGTCACCCCTCCACTTT. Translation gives CASSVTGGGSPLHF.

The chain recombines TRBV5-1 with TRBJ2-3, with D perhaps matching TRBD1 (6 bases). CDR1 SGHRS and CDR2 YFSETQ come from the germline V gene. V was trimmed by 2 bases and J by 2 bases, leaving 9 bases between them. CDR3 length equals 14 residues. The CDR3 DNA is TGCGCCAGCAGCTTTGGGACATTCACAGATACGCAGTATTTT. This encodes CASSFGTFTDTQYF.

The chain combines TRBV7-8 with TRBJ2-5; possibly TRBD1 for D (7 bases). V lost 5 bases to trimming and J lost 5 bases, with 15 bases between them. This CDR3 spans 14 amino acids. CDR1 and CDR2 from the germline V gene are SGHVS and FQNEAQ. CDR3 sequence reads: CASSTNRGGETQYF. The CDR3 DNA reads TGTGCCAGCAGCACCAACAGGGGAGGCGAGACCCAGTACTTC.

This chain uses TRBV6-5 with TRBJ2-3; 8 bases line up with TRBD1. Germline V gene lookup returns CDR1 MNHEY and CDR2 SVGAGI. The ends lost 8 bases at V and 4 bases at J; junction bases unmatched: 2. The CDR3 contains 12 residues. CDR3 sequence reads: CASGQGPDTQYF. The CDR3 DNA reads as TGTGCCAGCGGACAGGGTCCAGATACGCAGTATTTT.

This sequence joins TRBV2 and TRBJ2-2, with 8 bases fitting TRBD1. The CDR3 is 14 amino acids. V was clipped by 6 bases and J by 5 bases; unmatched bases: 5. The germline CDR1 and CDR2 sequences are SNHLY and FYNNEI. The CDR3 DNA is TGTGCCAGCAGGGACAGGGTGGGAACCGGGGAGCTGTTTTTT. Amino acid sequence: CASRDRVGTGELFF.

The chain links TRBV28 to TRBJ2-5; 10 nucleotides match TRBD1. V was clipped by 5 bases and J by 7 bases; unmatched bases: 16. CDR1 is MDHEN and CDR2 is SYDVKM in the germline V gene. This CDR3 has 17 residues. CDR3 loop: CASSLIPRDRGGGTQYF. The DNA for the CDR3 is TGTGCCAGCAGTCTCATACCCCGGGACAGGGGCGGGGGGACCCAGTACTTC.

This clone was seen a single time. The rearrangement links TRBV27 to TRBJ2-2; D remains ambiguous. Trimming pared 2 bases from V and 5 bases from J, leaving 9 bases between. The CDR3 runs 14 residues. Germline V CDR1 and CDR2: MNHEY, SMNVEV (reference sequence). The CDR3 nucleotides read TGTGCCAGCAGTTTACGGTTAGCTACCGGGGAGCTGTTTTTT. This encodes CASSLRLATGELFF.